A single T cell receptor (beta chain) is shown here with its context. Trimming cost V 6 bases and J 4 bases; bases outside gene matches: 6. The CDR3 is 14 residues long. Per the germline V gene, CDR1 is MNHEY and CDR2 is SVGAGI. This specimen belongs to a study of blood T cell repertoires in COVID-19. About the study: T cells, B-cell-depleted T cells, or PBMCs provided the cDNA or gDNA that served as material.

This table comes from immunoSEQ multiplex PCR, and its TCRdb copy is limited to in-frame clones, with some not included. The sample consists of 180,000 or so clones, approximately 85% of them appearing once. This clonotype was sampled from a human donor with active or convalescent COVID-19. The donor label of this sample is uncertain. V usage is TRBV6-5 and J usage is TRBJ1-3; 7 bases map to TRBD1. Sequencing was carried out using peripheral blood. The CDR3 protein is CASRDRLGGNTIYF. The CDR3 nucleotides read TGTGCCAGCAGGGACAGGCTAGGAGGAAACACCATATATTTT.